Following are 32 T cell receptor beta chains from one sample sequenced in a study of OX40 agonist ivuxolimab in advanced cancers. The method was immunoSEQ multiplex PCR; TCRdb's version includes in-frame clones alone and lacks a portion of them. The sample has tens of thousands of clones, 75% to 90% seen once. This specimen was CD4+ or CD8+ T cells sorted from blood, taken in a trial of the OX40 agonist ivuxolimab. These receptors were collected from an adult with an advanced solid tumor such as melanoma, head and neck, liver or kidney cancer.

The chain combines TRBV28 with TRBJ1-6; TRBD1 matches 10 bases. V lost 5 bases to trimming and J lost 14 bases; unmatched junction nucleotides: 9. The germline CDR1 and CDR2 sequences are MDHEN and SYDVKM. This CDR3 is 14 amino acids long. The CDR3 is CASSRRQGARALHF. The CDR3 DNA reads TGTGCCAGCAGTCGTCGACAGGGGGCGAGGGCCCTCCACTTT.

This sequence joins TRBV20-1 and TRBJ2-7; TRBD2 might be the D (5 bases). CDR3 length: 11 amino acids. V dropped 3 bases and J dropped 5 bases, with 8 bases sitting between them. CDR1 and CDR2 (germline): DFQATT, SNEGSKA (reference sequence). The CDR3 nucleotides read TGCAGTGCTAGCGGGATTCACGAGCAGTACTTC. Translating gives CSASGIHEQYF.

The J gene is TRBJ1-2, the V gene TRBV27, with D perhaps matching TRBD1 (5 bases). Germline V CDR1 and CDR2: MNHEY, SMNVEV (reference sequence). The CDR3 length is 13 residues. V was pared by 1 base and J by 8 bases, with 11 bases between. The CDR3 region has the DNA TGTGCCAGCAGTTTATGGGGCGCGGGGGGCTACACCTTC. Its protein is CASSLWGAGGYTF.

The chain uses TRBV6-6 and TRBJ1-6; D possibly corresponds to TRBD1 (5 bases). V lost 4 bases and J lost 10, with 14 bases in between. The germline CDR1 and CDR2 sequences are MNHNY and SVGAGI (reference sequence). The length of the CDR3 is 14 residues. CDR3 sequence: CASSSPGEGSPLHF. The CDR3 nucleotides are TGTGCCAGCAGTTCCCCCGGGGAGGGGTCACCCCTCCACTTT.

The chain uses TRBV5-1 and TRBJ2-1; D gene ambiguous. The CDR3 is 17 amino acids. CDR1 and CDR2 (germline): SGHRS, YFSETQ. Trimming removed 0 bases from V and 0 bases from J, with 13 bases in between. CDR3 coding DNA: TGCGCCAGCAGCTTGGGTGTCAGGTCGAGCTCCTACAATGAGCAGTTCTTC. As protein: CASSLGVRSSSYNEQFF. Full variable domain (remainder filled in from reference TRBV5-1 and TRBJ2-1): KAGVTQTPRYLIKTRGQQVTLSCSPISGHRSVSWYQQTPGQGLQFLFEYFSETQRNKGNFPGRFSGRQFSNSRSEMNVSTLELGDSALYLCASSLGVRSSSYNEQFFGPGTRLTVL.

V and J are TRBV5-1 and TRBJ2-2; D is undetermined. Per the germline V gene, CDR1 is SGHRS and CDR2 is YFSETQ. Deletions cut 4 bases from V and 3 bases from J, with 7 bases between. The CDR3 contains 13 residues. This CDR3 reads CASSLPYTGELFF. CDR3 DNA sequence: TGCGCCAGCAGCCTACCATACACCGGGGAGCTGTTTTTT. Full variable domain (missing parts from reference TRBV5-1 and TRBJ2-2): KAGVTQTPRYLIKTRGQQVTLSCSPISGHRSVSWYQQTPGQGLQFLFEYFSETQRNKGNFPGRFSGRQFSNSRSEMNVSTLELGDSALYLCASSLPYTGELFFGEGSRLTVL.

The chain links TRBV18 to TRBJ1-3; the match to TRBD1 covers 7 bases. From germline, CDR1 is KGHSH and CDR2 LQKENI. This CDR3 spans 17 amino acids. V was clipped by 8 bases and J by 2 bases; unmatched bases: 15. CDR3 nucleotide sequence: TGTGCCAGCACCCTAAATAGACAGGGAGAAGCTGGAAACACCATATATTTT. As protein: CASTLNRQGEAGNTIYF.

The genes are TRBV5-5 and TRBJ2-3, with no clear D. The CDR3 length is 14 residues. Germline V gene sequence: CDR1 SGHKS, CDR2 YYEKEE (reference sequence). V was shortened by 0 bases and J by 5 bases, with 10 bases between the two germline ends. DNA of the CDR3: TGTGCCAGCAGCTTGGACGGATTTCAAGATACGCAGTATTTT. Translation: CASSLDGFQDTQYF.

The gene calls are TRBV7-9 and TRBJ2-1; D possibly uses TRBD1 or TRBD2 (7 bases each). The CDR3 runs 16 residues. The germline V gene has CDR1 SEHNR and CDR2 FQNEAQ (reference sequence). Trimming took 5 bases from V and 5 from J, leaving 19 bases between them. DNA for the CDR3: TGTGCCAGCAGCCTCATTCAGGGGGGGGCAAACAATGAGCAGTTCTTC. It encodes CASSLIQGGANNEQFF.

The chain links TRBV4-1 to TRBJ1-1; D gene uncertain. The ends were cut back, 1 base at V and 0 bases at J, with 15 bases in the middle. Germline CDR1 is MGHRA and CDR2 is YSYEKL. The CDR3 totals 17 residues. For the CDR3, the DNA is TGCGCCAGCAGCCAAGTAGATCTGGGTTTTATGAACACTGAAGCTTTCTTT. Amino acids: CASSQVDLGFMNTEAFF.

V and J are TRBV13 and TRBJ2-7; D unclear. CDR3 length: 14 residues. Germline CDR1 and CDR2: PRHDT and FYEKMQ (reference sequence). V was cut by 5 bases and J by 4 bases, with 15 bases left in between. CDR3 nucleotide sequence: TGTGCCAGCAGCCCATCAGGTTTCGGGTACGAGCAGTACTTC. This translates into CASSPSGFGYEQYF.

The V call is TRBV10-3, the J call TRBJ2-5; possibly TRBD1 or TRBD2 for D (6 bases each). The assigned J gene may be wrong: the sequence end matches TRBJ2-7 better. Per the germline V gene, CDR1 is ENHRY and CDR2 is SYGVKD. This CDR3 spans 15 amino acids. As DNA, the CDR3 is TGTGCCATCAGTGACCCGACAGGAGGGTTCTACGAGCAGTACTTC. Translation: CAISDPTGGFYEQYF.

J is TRBJ1-3 and V is TRBV14; TRBD1 aligns across 7 bases. Germline V gene data show CDR1 as SGHDN and CDR2 as FVKESK. The CDR3 totals 15 residues. The junction had 7 bases not matched to a gene; V was cut back by 4 bases and J by 4 bases. CDR3 coding DNA: TGTGCCAGCAGCCTCAATACAGGGGTCGGAAACACCATATATTTT. It is translated as CASSLNTGVGNTIYF.

This clone came up a few times. V usage is TRBV7-9 and J usage is TRBJ2-1; TRBD2 matches 12 bases. CDR3 size: 16 residues. The germline V gene encodes CDR1 SEHNR and CDR2 FQNEAQ (reference sequence). Trimming removed 5 bases from V and 4 bases from J; junction bases left unmatched: 6. DNA for the CDR3: TGTGCCAGCAGCCGGACTAGCGGGAAGTCATACAATGAGCAGTTCTTC. This gives the protein CASSRTSGKSYNEQFF.

In this sample, this clone turned up once. V is TRBV27 and J is TRBJ2-1; D not resolved. Trimming took off 2 bases at V and 0 bases at J, with 8 bases between the two ends. This CDR3 is 15 amino acids long. Germline V lookup: CDR1 MNHEY, CDR2 SMNVEV (reference sequence). Here the CDR3 DNA reads TGTGCCAGCAGTTTAAGGGTTAGCTCCTACAATGAGCAGTTCTTC. Its translation is CASSLRVSSYNEQFF.

V usage is TRBV27 and J usage is TRBJ2-7; 10 bases are a match to TRBD1. CDR1 is MNHEY and CDR2 is SMNVEV in the germline V gene (reference sequence). The CDR3 runs to 13 residues. The J segment lost 5 bases and the V segment lost 6 bases, leaving 4 bases of the junction unmatched. The CDR3 region is CASRPGQGNEQYF. The DNA for the CDR3 is TGTGCCAGCAGGCCGGGACAGGGGAACGAGCAGTACTTC.

J is TRBJ1-2 and V is TRBV28, with TRBD1 as a possible D gene (5 bases). Trimming stripped 5 bases from V and 8 bases from J, with 18 bases between. Germline V gene lookup returns CDR1 MDHEN and CDR2 SYDVKM. The CDR3 has 14 amino acids. CDR3 region: CASSPSGGAKGYTF. DNA for the CDR3: TGTGCCAGCAGTCCCTCGGGTGGGGCAAAAGGCTACACCTTC.

The chain couples TRBV7-3 to TRBJ2-3, with D tentatively TRBD2 (6 bases). This CDR3 has 16 residues. The germline V gene encodes CDR1 SGHTA and CDR2 FQGTGA. Trimming removed 5 bases at V and 4 bases at J, with 19 bases between. This CDR3 reads CASSPLGGPSPDTQYF. CDR3 nucleotide sequence: TGTGCCAGCAGCCCTCTCGGAGGGCCCTCGCCAGATACGCAGTATTTT.

The rearrangement uses TRBV19 and TRBJ2-3; 13 bases align to TRBD2. Germline CDR1 LNHDA, CDR2 SQIVND (reference sequence). V lost 4 bases to trimming and J lost 4 bases; unmatched junction nucleotides: 8. The length of the CDR3 is 17 residues. The DNA for the CDR3 is TGTGCCAGTAGTACCGGACTAGCGGGAGTCCCCCCAGATACGCAGTATTTT. It is translated as CASSTGLAGVPPDTQYF.

The chain carries TRBV6-4 and TRBJ1-1; 8 bases line up with TRBD1. Losses at the gene ends were 6 bases for V and 1 base for J; bases not matched to a gene: 1. Germline CDR1 reads MRHNA; CDR2 reads SNTAGT. The CDR3 consists of 13 residues. The CDR3 region is CASRDRENTEAFF. The CDR3 coding sequence is TGTGCCAGCAGGGACAGGGAGAACACTGAAGCTTTCTTT.

This clone was seen a single time. The chain joins TRBV25-1 to TRBJ1-2, with D hard to call. Trimming took off 5 bases at V and 2 bases at J, with 15 bases between the two ends. Germline CDR1 is MGHDK and CDR2 is SYGVNS. The CDR3 is made up of 15 amino acids. The CDR3 sequence is CASSKIGRENYGYTF. CDR3 DNA sequence: TGTGCCAGCAGTAAAATCGGACGGGAAAACTATGGCTACACCTTC.

The chain is built from TRBV30 and TRBJ2-2; possibly TRBD2 for D (6 bases). Between the trimmed V and J ends, which lost 0 bases and 5 bases, there was a span of 19 bases. Germline loops: CDR1 GTSNPN, CDR2 SVGIG (reference sequence). The CDR3 consists of 17 residues. CDR3 in DNA: TGTGCCTGGAGTGTACCTTGGCGGGGTAGACGAACCGGGGAGCTGTTTTTT. Amino acid sequence: CAWSVPWRGRRTGELFF.

The V gene is TRBV13, the J gene TRBJ1-4, with D possibly being TRBD1 (6 bases). The CDR3 length is 14 residues. The germline V gene has CDR1 PRHDT and CDR2 FYEKMQ (reference sequence). V was pared by 2 bases and J by 5 bases, with 9 bases between. The CDR3 nucleotides read TGTGCCAGCAGCTTACAGGGGCAGAATGAAAAACTGTTTTTT. It encodes CASSLQGQNEKLFF.

J is TRBJ1-5 and V is TRBV5-6; D not resolved. Trimming took off 0 bases at V and 0 bases at J, with 10 bases between the two ends. This CDR3 is 16 amino acids long. Germline-derived CDR1 and CDR2 are SGHDT and YYEEEE. The CDR3 is CASSLGQSYSNQPQHF. The CDR3 DNA follows: TGTGCCAGCAGCTTGGGGCAGTCGTATAGCAATCAGCCCCAGCATTTT.

The chain employs TRBV6-5 and TRBJ2-6; no clear D gene. The V end was cut by 6 bases, the J end by 2 bases, with 8 bases between. CDR3 length: 14 residues. In germline, CDR1 is MNHEY, CDR2 SVGAGI. CDR3 protein: CASSPEPGANVLTF. CDR3 DNA sequence: TGTGCCAGCAGCCCTGAACCTGGGGCCAACGTCCTGACTTTC.

V and J are TRBV14 and TRBJ1-1, with D possibly TRBD1 on 5 matching bases. Deletions cut 4 bases from V and 5 bases from J, with 8 bases between. The CDR3 length is 12 residues. CDR1 and CDR2 from the germline V gene are SGHDN and FVKESK. Here the CDR3 DNA reads TGTGCCAGCAGCCTAGGGGTGACTGAAGCTTTCTTT. Amino acids: CASSLGVTEAFF.

The chain employs TRBV18 and TRBJ2-2; 14 nucleotides agree with TRBD2. The junction had 10 bases not matched to a gene; V was cut back by 10 bases and J by 3 bases. Germline CDR1 and CDR2: KGHSH and LQKENI. CDR3 length: 17 residues. CDR3 coding DNA: TGTGCCACCCCCCGACCGGGACTAGCGGGAGACACCGGGGAGCTGTTTTTT. Amino acids: CATPRPGLAGDTGELFF.

This clone was seen a few times. The V call is TRBV4-1, the J call TRBJ2-7; D is perhaps TRBD2 (7 bases). The CDR3 consists of 16 residues. Trimming removed 4 bases from V and 0 bases from J, with 16 bases in between. Looked up from germline, CDR1 is MGHRA and CDR2 is YSYEKL. The DNA for the CDR3 is TGCGCCAGCAGCCCACGCGGGGGCTTTGGCTCCTACGAGCAGTACTTC. This translates into CASSPRGGFGSYEQYF.

The rearrangement uses TRBV2 and TRBJ2-1, with TRBD2 matching 8 bases. The germline V gene has CDR1 SNHLY and CDR2 FYNNEI. The CDR3 is made up of 13 amino acids. The junction had 7 bases not matched to a gene; V was cut back by 8 bases and J by 7 bases. The CDR3 bases are TGTGCCAGCCGACTAGCGCCGGCTAATGAGCAGTTCTTC. It yields the protein CASRLAPANEQFF. Filled out from reference TRBV2 and TRBJ2-1, the complete variable domain reads EPEVTQTPSHQVTQMGQEVILRCVPISNHLYFYWYRQILGQKVEFLVSFYNNEISEKSEIFDDQFSVERPDGSNFTLKIRSTKLEDSAMYFCASRLAPANEQFFGPGTRLTVL.

J is TRBJ2-7 and V is TRBV5-6; 11 bases fit TRBD1. The CDR3 extends over 14 amino acids. The trim removed 7 bases at V and 3 bases at J, leaving 6 bases unmatched. Germline V CDR1 and CDR2: SGHDT, YYEEEE. CDR3 DNA: TGTGCCAGCTATCCCGGGACAGGGGGCTACGAGCAGTACTTC. Translated: CASYPGTGGYEQYF.

The rearrangement joins TRBV27 to TRBJ1-5, with 7 bases matching TRBD1. The V gene end was trimmed by 2 bases and the J gene end by 0 bases; junction bases not matched to a gene: 1. Germline CDR1 reads MNHEY; CDR2 reads SMNVEV (reference sequence). This CDR3 is built from 15 residues. The CDR3 bases are TGTGCCAGCAGTTTAGACAGGGTTAGCAATCAGCCCCAGCATTTT. Translation: CASSLDRVSNQPQHF.

The V gene is TRBV7-9, the J gene TRBJ2-7; 12 positions agree with TRBD1. V dropped 3 bases and J dropped 7; count of bases not matched to a gene: 4. CDR3 length equals 14 residues. Per germline, CDR1 SEHNR and CDR2 FQNEAQ (reference sequence). The chain's CDR3 is CASSLGQGAGEQYF. The CDR3 region has the DNA TGTGCCAGCAGCTTGGGACAGGGGGCGGGGGAGCAGTACTTC.